These 10 T cell receptor beta chains came from one sample sequenced in a study of cytomegalovirus exposure and HLA in healthy donors. Researchers ran the PCR with 60 Vbeta and 13 Jbeta primers. Only in-frame clones appear in the TCRdb table, and some are missing; sequencing was by immunoSEQ multiplex PCR. The repertoire includes about 180,000 clones, just under 80% of them detected once, and approximately 13% sits in the top ten. The sequenced sample was PBMCs. The receptors shown here come from a woman between 45 and 60 years old in good health and CMV-seropositive.

This sequence joins TRBV5-1 and TRBJ2-5; D perhaps matches TRBD2 (6 bases). Trimming took off 0 bases at V and 5 bases at J, with 11 bases between the two ends. The CDR3 covers 14 residues. CDR1 and CDR2 from the germline V gene are SGHRS and YFSETQ. The CDR3 nucleotides read TGCGCCAGCAGCTTGGCGGCTAGCGTGGAGACCCAGTACTTC. This sequence encodes CASSLAASVETQYF.

This sequence joins TRBV2 and TRBJ2-1, with TRBD1 identical over 10 bases. This CDR3 has 14 amino acids. Germline CDR1 reads SNHLY; CDR2 reads FYNNEI. The V gene end was trimmed by 6 bases and the J gene end by 5 bases; junction bases not matched to a gene: 4. The CDR3 sequence is CASRKGQGNNEQFF. In DNA, the CDR3 is TGTGCCAGCAGGAAGGGACAGGGGAACAATGAGCAGTTCTTC.

The V and J genes are TRBV10-3 and TRBJ2-2; D gene unclear. Germline V gives CDR1 ENHRY, CDR2 SYGVKD. The CDR3 extends over 15 amino acids. V shed 3 bases and J shed 4 bases, with 12 bases lying between them. CDR3 DNA: TGTGCCATCAGTGACGCGCAGGCCCTCACCGGGGAGCTGTTTTTT. It specifies CAISDAQALTGELFF.

V and J are TRBV2 and TRBJ2-4; D ambiguous. The CDR3 has 13 amino acids. The ends were cut back, 2 bases at V and 8 bases at J, with 10 bases in the middle. Germline CDR1 and CDR2: SNHLY and FYNNEI. The CDR3 region is CASSETAPDIQYF. The CDR3, as DNA: TGTGCCAGCAGTGAAACAGCCCCCGACATTCAGTACTTC.

This clone has just one count. This chain joins TRBV9 and TRBJ2-2; possibly TRBD2 for D (5 bases). The V gene lost 4 bases and the J gene lost 1 base, with 11 bases spanning the gap. Germline V lookup: CDR1 SGDLS, CDR2 YYNGEE. This CDR3 spans 15 amino acids. The CDR3 reads CASSPWRRNTGELFF. DNA for the CDR3: TGTGCCAGCAGCCCCTGGAGGAGGAACACCGGGGAGCTGTTTTTT.

With respect to this clone: Other nucleotide sequences in the sample specify the same CDR3. The V gene is TRBV6-5, the J gene TRBJ2-5, with a possible D match to TRBD2 (6 bases). This CDR3 region has 12 residues. Per the germline V gene, CDR1 is MNHEY and CDR2 is SVGAGI. With 2 bases removed from V and 5 bases from J, the gap between germline ends came to 6 bases. CDR3 protein: CASSYGGETQYF. DNA of the CDR3: TGTGCCAGCAGTTACGGGGGGGAGACCCAGTACTTC.

This rearrangement joins TRBV4-1 to TRBJ1-5; no clear D. Per the germline V gene, CDR1 is MGHRA and CDR2 is YSYEKL. The V end was cut by 2 bases, the J end by 8 bases, with 10 bases between. The CDR3 is made up of 13 amino acids. The CDR3 DNA reads TGCGCCAGCAGCCAATCCCGGGTCGAGCCCCAGCATTTT. This codes for CASSQSRVEPQHF.

The chain couples TRBV14 to TRBJ1-1, with 9 bases that match TRBD1. CDR3 length equals 15 residues. CDR1 is SGHDN, CDR2 FVKESK, per germline. The V gene end was trimmed by 4 bases and the J gene end by 1 base; junction bases not matched to a gene: 4. CDR3 DNA: TGTGCCAGCAGCCGCGGACAGGGGAGGAACACTGAAGCTTTCTTT. Translating gives CASSRGQGRNTEAFF.

The chain joins TRBV9 to TRBJ2-3; D is ambiguous. Germline loops: CDR1 SGDLS, CDR2 YYNGEE. CDR3 length: 15 amino acids. The V gene lost 0 bases and the J gene lost 2 bases, with 10 bases spanning the gap. The CDR3 is CASSVAPGTTDTQYF. Here the CDR3 DNA reads TGTGCCAGCAGCGTAGCCCCCGGTACCACAGATACGCAGTATTTT.

This clone showed up just a few times. J is TRBJ2-3 and V is TRBV2; 9 bases fit TRBD1. The junction had 6 bases not matched to a gene; V was cut back by 9 bases and J by 2 bases. Germline values: CDR1 SNHLY, CDR2 FYNNEI. The CDR3 length is 14 residues. The DNA for the CDR3 is TGTGCCAGTGGCGGGACAGGGTTCACAGATACGCAGTATTTT. It translates to CASGGTGFTDTQYF.